Below are 26 T cell receptor beta chains sequenced from a single sample in a study of shared clonotypes between healthy human individuals. Positive CCR7 selection of CD45RO-negative cells yielded the naive CD8 cells, and terminally differentiated effector memory CD45RA+ cells were excluded. Assay: immunoSEQ multiplex PCR; the TCRdb copy retains only in-frame clones and omits some. The table includes 2 million or so clones, 85% to 95% detected once. Source material: naive CD8+ T cells sorted from blood. These TCRs come from a man aged 18 to 29 in good health.

The CDR3 spells CAWSEVGISTDTQYF. The CDR3 nucleotides read TGTGCCTGGAGTGAGGTCGGGATCAGCACAGATACGCAGTATTTT. The rearrangement links TRBV30 to TRBJ2-3; perhaps TRBD2 as D (5 bases). V shed 1 base and J shed 0 bases, with 11 bases lying between them. This CDR3 region has 15 residues. Germline lookup yields CDR1 GTSNPN and CDR2 SVGIG (reference sequence).

V and J are TRBV6-6 and TRBJ2-5; 7 bases line up with TRBD1. The CDR3 has 14 residues. CDR1 MNHNY and CDR2 SVGAGI come from the germline V gene (reference sequence). After removal of 2 bases from V and 3 bases from J, the junction contained 3 bases not matched to a gene. The CDR3 here is CASSYRGPEETQYF. CDR3 DNA sequence: TGTGCCAGCAGTTACAGGGGGCCTGAAGAGACCCAGTACTTC.

The chain combines TRBV5-1 with TRBJ2-7; TRBD2 matches 12 bases. Germline CDR1 and CDR2: SGHRS and YFSETQ. V was clipped by 3 bases and J by 5 bases; unmatched bases: 15. The CDR3 runs to 18 residues. CDR3 in amino acids: CASSSSTGLAGPSHEQYF. The CDR3 bases are TGCGCCAGCAGCTCCTCAACCGGACTAGCGGGGCCTTCACACGAGCAGTACTTC.

The chain uses TRBV9 and TRBJ1-3; TRBD1 is a possible D gene (5 bases). Germline loops: CDR1 SGDLS, CDR2 YYNGEE. The V gene lost 4 bases and the J gene lost 0 bases, with 17 bases spanning the gap. The length of the CDR3 is 17 residues. Here the CDR3 DNA reads TGTGCCAGCAGCAACAGGCAGAGCGATTTCTCTGGAAACACCATATATTTT. Translating it yields CASSNRQSDFSGNTIYF.

The chain employs TRBV6-5 and TRBJ1-1; D unresolved. V lost 3 bases, J lost 8 bases, and 19 bases lay in between. This CDR3 has 15 amino acids. Germline lookup yields CDR1 MNHEY and CDR2 SVGAGI. The CDR3 DNA is TGTGCCAGCAGTTATGACAACTCCGTGGGCAACGAAGCTTTCTTT. Translating it yields CASSYDNSVGNEAFF.

This chain links TRBV5-4 with TRBJ2-7; the D gene is possibly TRBD2 (5 bases). Deletions cut 2 bases from V and 4 bases from J, with 10 bases between. The CDR3 extends over 13 amino acids. Germline V gene data show CDR1 as SGHNT and CDR2 as YYREEE (reference sequence). The CDR3, as DNA: TGTGCCAGCAGCTTCGGACTTGGGTACGAGCAGTACTTC. Translating gives CASSFGLGYEQYF.

The chain carries TRBV4-2 and TRBJ2-3, with 11 bases identical to TRBD2. The junction had 5 bases not matched to a gene; V was cut back by 4 bases and J by 2 bases. Germline values: CDR1 LGHNA, CDR2 YNFKEQ. This CDR3 is built from 16 residues. The CDR3 region is CASSLLAGVATDTQYF. For the CDR3, the DNA is TGTGCCAGCAGCCTACTAGCGGGGGTTGCCACAGATACGCAGTATTTT.

V gene TRBV11-2 combines with J gene TRBJ2-5; TRBD1 or TRBD2 may be the D gene (5 bases each). The germline V gene encodes CDR1 SGHAT and CDR2 FQNNGV. The CDR3 totals 15 residues. V was shortened by 1 base and J by 4 bases, with 13 bases between the two germline ends. For the CDR3, the DNA is TGTGCCAGCAGCTTAGTCTGGGGGACGGGAGAGACCCAGTACTTC. This sequence encodes CASSLVWGTGETQYF.

J is TRBJ2-7 and V is TRBV11-2; D unclear. Trimming cost V 5 bases and J 5 bases, with 16 bases left between them. CDR3 length equals 14 residues. Per germline, CDR1 SGHAT and CDR2 FQNNGV. In DNA form, the CDR3 reads TGTGCCAGCAGCCCTAGGATCTCTGCGGACGAGCAGTACTTC. It specifies CASSPRISADEQYF.

As concerns this clone: This sample also contains other DNA sequences that code for the same CDR3. This rearrangement joins TRBV5-1 to TRBJ1-1; 9 positions agree with TRBD1. Losses at the gene ends were 4 bases for V and 4 bases for J; bases not matched to a gene: 5. The CDR3 loop spans 14 amino acids. CDR1 SGHRS and CDR2 YFSETQ come from the germline V gene. DNA for the CDR3: TGCGCCAGCAGCCTGGACAGGGGACCCACTGAAGCTTTCTTT. Translated, it gives CASSLDRGPTEAFF.

The gene calls are TRBV27 and TRBJ2-7; 7 bases match TRBD2. This CDR3 has 16 residues. Germline lookup yields CDR1 MNHEY and CDR2 SMNVEV (reference sequence). After removal of 4 bases from V and 3 bases from J, the junction contained 12 bases not matched to a gene. CDR3 in amino acids: CASSYGWEGLGYEQYF. The CDR3 nucleotides read TGTGCCAGCAGTTATGGTTGGGAGGGGTTGGGCTACGAGCAGTACTTC.

The chain links TRBV7-9 to TRBJ2-1, with 13 bases fitting TRBD2. The CDR3 length is 16 residues. The germline V gene has CDR1 SEHNR and CDR2 FQNEAQ (reference sequence). The ends lost 1 base at V and 10 bases at J; junction bases unmatched: 7. Here the CDR3 reads CASSLGLAGGLLEQFF. CDR3 sequence (DNA): TGTGCCAGCAGCTTAGGACTAGCGGGAGGCCTCCTCGAGCAGTTCTTC.

Note on this clone: The sample contains more than one DNA sequence encoding this CDR3. V gene TRBV5-6 combines with J gene TRBJ1-1, with D possibly matching TRBD1 (5 bases). Between the trimmed V and J ends, which lost 0 bases and 2 bases, there was a span of 8 bases. CDR1 is SGHDT and CDR2 is YYEEEE in the germline V gene. This CDR3 spans 14 amino acids. Here the CDR3 reads CASSLGGGNTEAFF. The CDR3 region has the DNA TGTGCCAGCAGCTTGGGGGGCGGCAACACTGAAGCTTTCTTT.

The chain recombines TRBV9 with TRBJ1-2; D gene ambiguous. Looked up from germline, CDR1 is SGDLS and CDR2 is YYNGEE. V was cut by 1 base and J by 2 bases, with 6 bases left in between. This CDR3 contains 13 residues. The CDR3 sequence: CASSVNENYGYTF. CDR3 DNA sequence: TGTGCCAGCAGCGTAAACGAGAACTATGGCTACACCTTC.

CDR3: CSVAGFSPYEQYF. CDR3 bases: TGCAGCGTTGCAGGCTTTTCACCTTACGAGCAGTACTTC. The rearrangement uses TRBV29-1 and TRBJ2-7; D is ambiguous. Looked up from germline, CDR1 is SQVTM and CDR2 is ANQGSEA. V was shortened by 4 bases and J by 4 bases, with 14 bases between the two germline ends. This CDR3 has 13 amino acids.

In this sample, this clone turned up once. This rearrangement joins TRBV10-2 to TRBJ2-2; TRBD1 might be the D (5 bases). V lost 3 bases and J 1 base, leaving 12 bases between the germline ends. CDR3 size: 16 residues. CDR1 WSHSY and CDR2 SAAADI come from the germline V gene. The DNA for the CDR3 is TGCGCCAGCAGTGATTGGGGCCCAAGGAACACCGGGGAGCTGTTTTTT. Amino acids: CASSDWGPRNTGELFF.

The V and J genes are TRBV2 and TRBJ1-5; D unresolved. The V gene's germline CDR1 is SNHLY and CDR2 FYNNEI. CDR3 length equals 13 residues. V was clipped by 7 bases and J by 4 bases, with 11 bases between them. DNA of the CDR3: TGTGCCAGCACCCCGGGCCTGAATCAGCCCCAGCATTTT. It encodes CASTPGLNQPQHF.

This chain links TRBV6-6 with TRBJ1-4, with D possibly being TRBD1 (5 bases). CDR1 is MNHNY, CDR2 SVGAGI, per germline (reference sequence). The CDR3 loop spans 16 amino acids. V was pared by 0 bases and J by 6 bases, with 14 bases between. The DNA for the CDR3 is TGTGCCAGCAGTTACTCGTCCGGGGCCAAAGATGAAAAACTGTTTTTT. Its protein is CASSYSSGAKDEKLFF.

The gene calls are TRBV4-1 and TRBJ2-5, with TRBD2 matching 7 bases. The end of the DNA fits TRBJ2-7 better, so the J call may be wrong. Germline V CDR1 and CDR2: MGHRA, YSYEKL. This CDR3 comprises 14 residues. The DNA for the CDR3 is TGCGCCAGCAGCCAAGGGACTAGCTCCTACGAGCAGTACTTC. Translating it yields CASSQGTSSYEQYF.

The chain combines TRBV28 with TRBJ2-5; possible D gene TRBD2, 5 bases. The V gene's germline CDR1 is MDHEN and CDR2 SYDVKM. With 6 bases removed from V and 3 bases from J, the gap between germline ends came to 14 bases. The CDR3 is 14 residues long. The CDR3 protein is CASSRRTGEETQYF. DNA for the CDR3: TGTGCCAGCAGCCGGAGGACTGGTGAAGAGACCCAGTACTTC.

The V call is TRBV4-1, the J call TRBJ2-7; 12 bases agree with TRBD2. The CDR3 contains 15 residues. The trim removed 6 bases at V and 3 bases at J, leaving 6 bases unmatched. Germline lookup yields CDR1 MGHRA and CDR2 YSYEKL. The CDR3: CASSRLAGDLYEQYF. The DNA for the CDR3 is TGCGCCAGCAGTCGACTAGCGGGAGATCTCTACGAGCAGTACTTC.

The V call is TRBV7-9, the J call TRBJ1-6; D is ambiguous. Trimming left V 5 bases short and J 9 bases short, with 8 bases between. CDR3 length: 12 residues. Germline V gene data show CDR1 as SEHNR and CDR2 as FQNEAQ (reference sequence). The CDR3 reads CASSPGLSPLHF. CDR3 sequence (DNA): TGTGCCAGCAGCCCCGGGCTTTCACCCCTCCACTTT.

The chain couples TRBV19 to TRBJ1-4; the match to TRBD1 covers 9 bases. V lost 4 bases and J lost 8; bases outside the gene matches: 8. The CDR3 runs 15 residues. Germline V lookup: CDR1 LNHDA, CDR2 SQIVND (reference sequence). CDR3 sequence: CASSTWTGAREKLFF. The DNA for the CDR3 is TGTGCCAGTAGTACTTGGACAGGGGCACGGGAAAAACTGTTTTTT.

The rearrangement uses TRBV5-4 and TRBJ1-5, with a tentative D call TRBD1 (5 bases). The CDR3 runs to 15 residues. Germline lookup yields CDR1 SGHNT and CDR2 YYREEE (reference sequence). V was pared by 2 bases and J by 0 bases, with 9 bases between. This CDR3 is CASSLNGASNQPQHF. The CDR3 region has the DNA TGTGCCAGCAGCTTAAATGGGGCTAGCAATCAGCCCCAGCATTTT.

CDR3 nucleotides: TGTGCCACCAGCAGACTAGGCTACAATGAGCAGTTCTTC. Residues: CATSRLGYNEQFF. The chain is built from TRBV15 and TRBJ2-1; D unresolved. The CDR3 runs 13 residues. CDR1 and CDR2 from the germline V gene are LNHNV and YYDKDF (reference sequence). The V end lost 2 bases, the J end lost 3 bases, and 5 bases lay between the germline ends.

V and J are TRBV4-1 and TRBJ2-7; 9 bases align to TRBD1. Germline V gives CDR1 MGHRA, CDR2 YSYEKL. With V trimmed by 8 bases and J by 2 bases, 10 bases remained unmatched. The CDR3 contains 15 residues. The DNA of the CDR3 is TGCGCCAGCTCCCCTCGAGGGACAGGGACCTACGAGCAGTACTTC. Its translation is CASSPRGTGTYEQYF.